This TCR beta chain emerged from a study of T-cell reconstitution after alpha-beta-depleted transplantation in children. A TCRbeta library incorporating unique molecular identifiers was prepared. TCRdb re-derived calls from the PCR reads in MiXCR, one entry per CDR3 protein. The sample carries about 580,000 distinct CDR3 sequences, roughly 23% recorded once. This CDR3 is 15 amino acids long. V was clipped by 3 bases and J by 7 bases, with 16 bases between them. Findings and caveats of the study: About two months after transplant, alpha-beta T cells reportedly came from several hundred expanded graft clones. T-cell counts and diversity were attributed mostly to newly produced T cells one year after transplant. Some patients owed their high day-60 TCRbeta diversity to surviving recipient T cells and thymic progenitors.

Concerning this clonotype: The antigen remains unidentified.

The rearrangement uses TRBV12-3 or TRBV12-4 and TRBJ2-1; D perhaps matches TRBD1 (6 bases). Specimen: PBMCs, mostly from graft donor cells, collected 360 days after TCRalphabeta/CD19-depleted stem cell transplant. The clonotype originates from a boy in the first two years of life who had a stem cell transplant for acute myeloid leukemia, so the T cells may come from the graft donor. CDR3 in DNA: TGTGCCAGCAGTTTGGAAGAACAGGGAAGGAATGAGCAGTTCTTC. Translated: CASSLEEQGRNEQFF.